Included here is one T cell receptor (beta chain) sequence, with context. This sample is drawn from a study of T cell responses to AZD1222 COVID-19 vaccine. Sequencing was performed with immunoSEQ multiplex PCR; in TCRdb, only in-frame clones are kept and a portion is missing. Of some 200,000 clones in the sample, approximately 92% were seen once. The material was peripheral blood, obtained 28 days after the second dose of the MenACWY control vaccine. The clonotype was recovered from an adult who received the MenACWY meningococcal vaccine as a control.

Here the CDR3 DNA reads TGTGCCAGCAGCCTTCTAAGTCCGGGACAGGGAGTTGAAAAACTGTTTTTT. As protein: CASSLLSPGQGVEKLFF. V usage is TRBV11-2 and J usage is TRBJ1-4; 9 nucleotides agree with TRBD1. CDR3 size: 17 residues. CDR1 SGHAT and CDR2 FQNNGV come from the germline V gene. After removal of 5 bases from V and 7 bases from J, the junction contained 14 bases not matched to a gene.